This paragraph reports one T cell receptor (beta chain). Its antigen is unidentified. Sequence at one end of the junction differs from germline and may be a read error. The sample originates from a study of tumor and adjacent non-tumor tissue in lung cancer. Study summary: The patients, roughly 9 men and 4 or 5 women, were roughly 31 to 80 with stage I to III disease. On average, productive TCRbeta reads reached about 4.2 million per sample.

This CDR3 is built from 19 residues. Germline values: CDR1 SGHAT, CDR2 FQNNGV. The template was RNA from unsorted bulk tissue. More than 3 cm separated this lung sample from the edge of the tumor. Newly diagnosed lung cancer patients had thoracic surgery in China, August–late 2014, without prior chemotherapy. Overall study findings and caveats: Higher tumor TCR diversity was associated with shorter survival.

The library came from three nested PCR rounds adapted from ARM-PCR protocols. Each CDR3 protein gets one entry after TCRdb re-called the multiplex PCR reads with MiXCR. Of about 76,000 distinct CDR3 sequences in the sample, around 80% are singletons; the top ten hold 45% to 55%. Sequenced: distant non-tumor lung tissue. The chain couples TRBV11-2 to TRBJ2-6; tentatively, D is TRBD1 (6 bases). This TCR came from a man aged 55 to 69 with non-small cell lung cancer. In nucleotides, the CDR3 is TGTGCCAGCAGCTTATTTCCAAAGGACAGACCCTCTGGGGCCAATGTCCTGACTTTC. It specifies CASSLFPKDRPSGANVLTF.